Listed below are T cell receptor beta chains from one sample, sequenced in a study of STAT5B mutations in CD4+ large granular lymphocyte leukemia. Sequenced by immunoSEQ multiplex PCR; TCRdb stores in-frame clones only, minus some. The table shows 31,000 or so clones, with 65% to 85% occurring only once. Sequences were obtained from CD4+ T cells from blood buffy coats. These TCRs come from a human donor in good health. Both conserved end residues are part of each CDR3. Fields, in order: clone size, J gene, V gene, CDR3 protein. Clone size is not always given. Where it is, it says once, few, many or a class for expanded clones.

clone size: -
J gene: TRBJ2-1
V gene: TRBV19
CDR3 protein: CASSIGLAGGGYNEQFF

clone size: -
J gene: TRBJ1-2
V gene: TRBV29-1
CDR3 protein: CSVEMGQAASRSYTF

clone size: few
J gene: TRBJ1-1
V gene: TRBV5-1
CDR3 protein: CASSSTAGFPEAFF

clone size: -
J gene: TRBJ2-5
V gene: TRBV5-4
CDR3 protein: CASSLVPAETQYF

clone size: -
J gene: TRBJ1-2
V gene: TRBV29-1
CDR3 protein: CSVEGGGGNYGYTF

clone size: -
J gene: TRBJ2-3
V gene: TRBV2
CDR3 protein: CASSAFSTDTQYF

clone size: -
J gene: TRBJ2-2
V gene: TRBV14
CDR3 protein: CASSQQTGSGELFF

clone size: -
J gene: TRBJ2-1
V gene: TRBV5-6
CDR3 protein: CASSLPSGRNEQFF

clone size: -
J gene: TRBJ1-4
V gene: TRBV27
CDR3 protein: CASSGWGGAGEKLFF

clone size: -
J gene: TRBJ1-4
V gene: TRBV7-9
CDR3 protein: CASSGHTYNEKLFF

clone size: once
J gene: TRBJ2-2
V gene: TRBV6-5
CDR3 protein: CASSYDWGNTGELFF

clone size: -
J gene: TRBJ2-7
V gene: TRBV7-3
CDR3 protein: CASSPFGGESEQYF

clone size: -
J gene: TRBJ1-4
V gene: TRBV7-6
CDR3 protein: CASGLTGNEKLFF

clone size: -
J gene: TRBJ1-5
V gene: TRBV7-9
CDR3 protein: CASSLDLTGGSNQPQHF

clone size: few
J gene: TRBJ1-5
V gene: TRBV11-2
CDR3 protein: CASSPDDYSNQPQHF

clone size: -
J gene: TRBJ2-7
V gene: TRBV5-1
CDR3 protein: CASSPAASGGYEQYF

clone size: -
J gene: TRBJ1-2
V gene: TRBV5-1
CDR3 protein: CASSRLGTGNYGYTF

clone size: -
J gene: TRBJ2-2
V gene: TRBV6-6
CDR3 protein: CASGQWGELFF

clone size: -
J gene: TRBJ2-5
V gene: TRBV5-1
CDR3 protein: CASSLGVAAETQYF

clone size: -
J gene: TRBJ2-2
V gene: TRBV10-3
CDR3 protein: CAITTSGNTGELFF

clone size: -
J gene: TRBJ1-1
V gene: TRBV21-1
CDR3 protein: CASRDTLNTEAFF

clone size: -
J gene: TRBJ2-1
V gene: TRBV7-9
CDR3 protein: CASSSPGSAYNEQFF

clone size: few
J gene: TRBJ2-7
V gene: TRBV12-2
CDR3 protein: CASRARLAGPKVYEQYF

clone size: -
J gene: TRBJ2-5
V gene: TRBV7-7
CDR3 protein: CASSSGTGKRETQYF

clone size: -
J gene: TRBJ1-2
V gene: TRBV7-6
CDR3 protein: CASSSGGPNYGYTF

clone size: -
J gene: TRBJ1-4
V gene: TRBV27
CDR3 protein: CASSLSVTGGKEKLFF

clone size: once
J gene: TRBJ2-7
V gene: TRBV29-1
CDR3 protein: CSVQIWSLSYEQYF

clone size: -
J gene: TRBJ1-1
V gene: TRBV5-1
CDR3 protein: CASSLDGGNRNTEAFF

clone size: -
J gene: TRBJ2-3
V gene: TRBV4-2
CDR3 protein: CASSPEAPPRTDTQYF

clone size: -
J gene: TRBJ1-2
V gene: TRBV29-1
CDR3 protein: CSVATDYGYTF

clone size: once
J gene: TRBJ2-7
V gene: TRBV19
CDR3 protein: CASSAPSGTGGEQYF

clone size: -
J gene: TRBJ2-7
V gene: TRBV11-3
CDR3 protein: CASSLAGGPYEQYF

clone size: -
J gene: TRBJ2-3
V gene: TRBV7-2
CDR3 protein: CASSQLRTEVTQYF

clone size: -
J gene: TRBJ2-3
V gene: TRBV9
CDR3 protein: CASSRGGGFTDTQYF

clone size: -
J gene: TRBJ2-7
V gene: TRBV18
CDR3 protein: CASSRGTGDYEQYF

clone size: few
J gene: TRBJ1-5
V gene: TRBV19
CDR3 protein: CASSIGYQPQHF

clone size: once
J gene: TRBJ2-1
V gene: TRBV11-1
CDR3 protein: CASSFNRVGEQFF

clone size: -
J gene: TRBJ1-4
V gene: TRBV6-1
CDR3 protein: CASKRQGYEKLFF

clone size: -
J gene: TRBJ2-7
V gene: TRBV28
CDR3 protein: CASNEKRGSSYEQYF

clone size: -
J gene: TRBJ2-1
V gene: TRBV5-4
CDR3 protein: CASSLAIGRGRPYNEQFF

clone size: -
J gene: TRBJ1-5
V gene: TRBV19
CDR3 protein: CASSIRQGGGNQPQHF

clone size: -
J gene: TRBJ2-1
V gene: TRBV5-1
CDR3 protein: CASSLGRASQSYNEQFF

clone size: -
J gene: TRBJ2-2
V gene: TRBV11-3
CDR3 protein: CASSRSGGPTGELFF

clone size: -
J gene: TRBJ1-5
V gene: TRBV6-1
CDR3 protein: CASKKDRDQPQHF

clone size: -
J gene: TRBJ2-4
V gene: TRBV6-4
CDR3 protein: CATPVGSIAKNIQYF

clone size: few
J gene: TRBJ2-5
V gene: TRBV2
CDR3 protein: CASSPNIGGVETQYF

clone size: -
J gene: TRBJ2-2
V gene: TRBV28
CDR3 protein: CASTEPGTNTGELFF

clone size: few
J gene: TRBJ1-1
V gene: TRBV19
CDR3 protein: CASSTVLNTEAFF

clone size: once
J gene: TRBJ2-3
V gene: TRBV5-1
CDR3 protein: CASSPSGPNTDTQYF

clone size: few
J gene: TRBJ2-7
V gene: TRBV14
CDR3 protein: CASSQDLRGSIYEQYF

clone size: -
J gene: TRBJ1-5
V gene: TRBV6-1
CDR3 protein: CASSEDRVDQPQHF

clone size: -
J gene: TRBJ2-6
V gene: TRBV5-6
CDR3 protein: CASSPRTGANVLTF

clone size: -
J gene: TRBJ2-5
V gene: TRBV5-1
CDR3 protein: CASSFDGVGAQYF

clone size: -
J gene: TRBJ1-1
V gene: TRBV30
CDR3 protein: CARGTGLFSTEAFF

clone size: -
J gene: TRBJ2-7
V gene: TRBV7-6
CDR3 protein: CASSPAGVYEQYF

clone size: -
J gene: TRBJ2-3
V gene: TRBV19
CDR3 protein: CASSTGITDTQYF